This T cell receptor beta chain is drawn from a study of CD8 T cells in Susac syndrome. Findings and limits, study-wide: A relatively small number of individuals underwent TCR sequencing and HLA analysis.

As for this clonotype: Its antigen is unknown.

Peripheral blood CD8+ and CD4+ T cells were profiled by TCR beta sequencing. RNA was extracted with the RNeasy kit, and a quantity of roughly 0.45 to 1 ug was reverse transcribed using random hexamers. The amplification used immunoSEQ multiplex PCR on TCR beta CDR3; it spanned 54 Vbeta and 13 Jbeta. TCRdb re-called the immunoSEQ multiplex PCR reads through MiXCR, storing one row per CDR3 protein. The data contain around 270,000 distinct CDR3 sequences, roughly 85% of them seen just once; the ten biggest clones take up roughly 0.21%. Trimming cost V 8 bases and J 9 bases; bases outside gene matches: 17. The CDR3 runs 16 residues.

V and J are TRBV12-3 or TRBV12-4 and TRBJ1-4; 8 nucleotides align to TRBD1. The sequenced material came from CD8+ T cells from PBMCs. This clonotype originated in a human donor with multiple sclerosis. Here the CDR3 reads CASGPEQGEGSKKLFF. The CDR3 coding sequence is TGTGCCAGCGGACCCGAACAGGGGGAGGGAAGCAAAAAACTGTTTTTT.